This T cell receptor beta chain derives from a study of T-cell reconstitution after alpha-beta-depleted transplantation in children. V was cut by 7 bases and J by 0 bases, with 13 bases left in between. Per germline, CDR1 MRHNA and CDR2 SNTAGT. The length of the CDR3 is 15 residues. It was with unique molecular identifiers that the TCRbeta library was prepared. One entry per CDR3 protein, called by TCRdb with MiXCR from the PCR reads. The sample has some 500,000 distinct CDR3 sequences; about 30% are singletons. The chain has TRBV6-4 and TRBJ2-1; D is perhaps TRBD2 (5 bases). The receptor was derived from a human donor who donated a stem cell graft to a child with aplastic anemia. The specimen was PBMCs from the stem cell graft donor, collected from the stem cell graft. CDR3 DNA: TGTGCCAGCACCCAGGACTTCGACTCCTACAATGAGCAGTTCTTC. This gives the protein CASTQDFDSYNEQFF.